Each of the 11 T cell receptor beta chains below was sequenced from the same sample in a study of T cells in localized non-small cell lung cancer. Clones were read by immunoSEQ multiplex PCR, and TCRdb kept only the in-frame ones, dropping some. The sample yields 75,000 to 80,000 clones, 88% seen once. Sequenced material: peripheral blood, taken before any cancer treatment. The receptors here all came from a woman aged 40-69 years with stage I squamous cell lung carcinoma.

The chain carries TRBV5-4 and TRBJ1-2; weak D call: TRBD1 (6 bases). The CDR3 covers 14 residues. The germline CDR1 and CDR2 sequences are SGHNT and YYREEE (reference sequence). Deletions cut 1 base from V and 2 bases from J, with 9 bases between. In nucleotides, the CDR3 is TGTGCCAGCAGCTTGCAGGGGACCAACTATGGCTACACCTTC. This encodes CASSLQGTNYGYTF.

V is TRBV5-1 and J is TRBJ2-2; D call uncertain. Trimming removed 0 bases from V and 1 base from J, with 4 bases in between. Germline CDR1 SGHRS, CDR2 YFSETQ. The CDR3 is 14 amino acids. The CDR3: CASSLAGNTGELFF. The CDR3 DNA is TGCGCCAGCAGCTTGGCAGGGAACACCGGGGAGCTGTTTTTT. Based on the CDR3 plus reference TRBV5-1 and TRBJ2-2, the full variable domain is KAGVTQTPRYLIKTRGQQVTLSCSPISGHRSVSWYQQTPGQGLQFLFEYFSETQRNKGNFPGRFSGRQFSNSRSEMNVSTLELGDSALYLCASSLAGNTGELFFGEGSRLTVL.

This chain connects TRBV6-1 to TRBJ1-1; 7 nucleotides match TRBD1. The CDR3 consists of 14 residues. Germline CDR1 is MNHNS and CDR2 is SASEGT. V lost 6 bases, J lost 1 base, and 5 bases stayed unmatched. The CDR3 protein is CASSPWTGNTEAFF. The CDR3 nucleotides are TGTGCCAGCAGCCCTTGGACAGGGAACACTGAAGCTTTCTTT.

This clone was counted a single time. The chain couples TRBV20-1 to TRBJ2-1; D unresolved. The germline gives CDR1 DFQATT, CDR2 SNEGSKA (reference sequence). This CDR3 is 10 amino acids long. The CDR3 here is CSAIGNEQFF. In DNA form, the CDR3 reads TGCAGCGCCATAGGCAATGAGCAGTTCTTC.

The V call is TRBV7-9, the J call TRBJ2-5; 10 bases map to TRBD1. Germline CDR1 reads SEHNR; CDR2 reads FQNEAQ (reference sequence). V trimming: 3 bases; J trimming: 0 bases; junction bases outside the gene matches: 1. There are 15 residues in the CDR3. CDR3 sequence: CASSFGTGDQETQYF. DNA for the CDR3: TGTGCCAGCAGCTTTGGGACAGGGGACCAAGAGACCCAGTACTTC.

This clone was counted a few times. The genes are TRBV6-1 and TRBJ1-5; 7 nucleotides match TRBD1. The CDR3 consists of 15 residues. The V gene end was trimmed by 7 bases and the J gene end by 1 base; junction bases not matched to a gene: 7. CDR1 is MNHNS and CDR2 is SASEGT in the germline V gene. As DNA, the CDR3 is TGTGCCAGCATTCGACAGGGCCAAAGCAATCAGCCCCAGCATTTT. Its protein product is CASIRQGQSNQPQHF.

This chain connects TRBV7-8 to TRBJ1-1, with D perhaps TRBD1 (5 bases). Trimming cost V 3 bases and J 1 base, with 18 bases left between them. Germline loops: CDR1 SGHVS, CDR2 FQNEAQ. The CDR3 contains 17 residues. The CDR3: CASSFDRRGKGNTEAFF. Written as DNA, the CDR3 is TGTGCCAGCAGCTTCGATCGACGGGGCAAGGGGAACACTGAAGCTTTCTTT.

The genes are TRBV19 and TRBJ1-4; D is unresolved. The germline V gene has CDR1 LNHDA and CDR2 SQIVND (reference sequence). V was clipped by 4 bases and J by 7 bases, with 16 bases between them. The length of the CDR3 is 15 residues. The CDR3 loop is CASSNLLGLSEKLFF. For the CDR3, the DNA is TGTGCCAGTAGTAATCTTCTCGGGTTGTCTGAAAAACTGTTTTTT.

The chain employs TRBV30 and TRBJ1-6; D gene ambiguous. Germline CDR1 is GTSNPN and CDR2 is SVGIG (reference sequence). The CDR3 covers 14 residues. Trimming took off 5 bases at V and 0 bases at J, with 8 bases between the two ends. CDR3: CAWGPSSYNSPLHF. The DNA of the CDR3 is TGTGCCTGGGGCCCCAGCTCCTATAATTCACCCCTCCACTTT.

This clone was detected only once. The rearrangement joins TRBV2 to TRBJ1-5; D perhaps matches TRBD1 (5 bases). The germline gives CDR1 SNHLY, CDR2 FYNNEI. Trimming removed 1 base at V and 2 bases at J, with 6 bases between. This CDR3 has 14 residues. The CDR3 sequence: CASSEGGGNQPQHF. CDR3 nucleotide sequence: TGTGCCAGCAGTGAAGGGGGCGGCAATCAGCCCCAGCATTTT.

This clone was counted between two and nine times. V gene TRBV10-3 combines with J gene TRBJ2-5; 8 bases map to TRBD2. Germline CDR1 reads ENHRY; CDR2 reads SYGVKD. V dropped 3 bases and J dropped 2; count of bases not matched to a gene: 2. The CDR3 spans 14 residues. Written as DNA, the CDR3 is TGTGCCATCAGTGACGGGACTAGGCAAGAGACCCAGTACTTC. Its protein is CAISDGTRQETQYF.